This T cell receptor beta chain derives from a study of shared clonotypes between healthy human individuals. Study background: Each donor had three CD4 naive, three CD4 memory, two CD8 naive and one CD8 memory plate.

This clone was found a few times. The germline V and J ends were trimmed by 3 bases and 0 bases, with 14 bases remaining between them. The CDR3 sequence is 16 residues long. The germline V gene has CDR1 KGHSH and CDR2 LQKENI. TCRdb keeps only in-frame clones here, not all; method: immunoSEQ multiplex PCR. The sample consists of over a million clones, more than 65% of them appearing once. Partitioning of CD4+ cells yielded a CD45RA+ naive subset and a CD45RA-negative memory subset. Material: memory CD4+ T cells sorted from blood. Subset in this sample: CD45RA-negative fraction. This clonotype originated in a man aged 18 to 30 in good health. The J gene is TRBJ1-2, the V gene TRBV18; no clear D gene. CDR3 residues: CASSPALMGTNYGYTF. CDR3 in DNA: TGTGCCAGCTCACCTGCCCTTATGGGGACTAACTATGGCTACACCTTC.